Shown below are 16 T cell receptor beta chains from a single sample sequenced in a study of T-cell reconstitution after alpha-beta-depleted transplantation in children. Preparation of the TCRbeta library was carried out with unique molecular identifiers. From the PCR reads, TCRdb called clonotypes with MiXCR, one entry per CDR3 protein. The sample includes over 550,000 distinct CDR3 sequences, 8% to 11% seen only once; the top ten take 4% to 5%. Sequencing used PBMCs from the stem cell graft donor, obtained from the stem cell graft. The receptors originated from a human donor who donated a stem cell graft to a child with acute myeloid leukemia.

The gene calls are TRBV3-1 and TRBJ2-1, with 9 bases that match TRBD1. The V segment lost 1 base and the J segment 7 bases; nucleotides outside the gene matches: 8. This CDR3 spans 16 amino acids. Looked up from germline, CDR1 is LGHDT and CDR2 is YNNKEL (reference sequence). Here the CDR3 reads CASSQGAGTGSNEQFF. The CDR3 DNA follows: TGTGCCAGCAGCCAAGGAGCCGGGACAGGGTCTAATGAGCAGTTCTTC.

The gene calls are TRBV7-3 and TRBJ2-2, with TRBD2 matching 7 bases. Germline V gives CDR1 SGHTA, CDR2 FQGTGA. Trimming cost V 5 bases and J 4 bases; bases outside gene matches: 10. The CDR3 totals 16 residues. CDR3: CASSPRRRGITGELFF. Here the CDR3 DNA reads TGTGCCAGCAGCCCTAGGAGGCGGGGGATCACCGGGGAGCTGTTTTTT.

The chain joins TRBV12-3 or TRBV12-4 to TRBJ2-1; D not certain. The CDR3 sequence is 15 residues long. The V end was cut by 8 bases, the J end by 7 bases, with 21 bases between. The chain's CDR3 is CASRTALFAGNEQFF. The CDR3 region has the DNA TGTGCCAGCCGAACAGCCCTGTTTGCCGGGAATGAGCAGTTCTTC.

The chain links TRBV20-1 to TRBJ1-2; no definite D call. This CDR3 has 15 amino acids. CDR1 is DFQATT, CDR2 SNEGSKA, per germline (reference sequence). Trimming removed 1 base at V and 0 bases at J, with 12 bases between. CDR3 coding DNA: TGCAGTGCTAGAGCCCCAACGGGCCCTAACTATGGCTACACCTTC. Translation: CSARAPTGPNYGYTF.

This clonotype showed up many times. The chain has TRBV7-9 and TRBJ2-1; tentative D call: TRBD1 (6 bases). The CDR3 loop spans 15 amino acids. Germline loops: CDR1 SEHNR, CDR2 FQNEAQ (reference sequence). The V and J ends lost 3 bases and 4 bases respectively, with 13 bases between them. The CDR3 here is CASSFGLGQYNEQFF. The CDR3 DNA sequence: TGTGCCAGCAGCTTTGGATTAGGACAGTACAATGAGCAGTTCTTC.

This clonotype was seen many times. This chain links TRBV6-5 with TRBJ2-7; 14 bases fit TRBD2. Germline-derived CDR1 and CDR2 are MNHEY and SVGAGI. Losses at the gene ends were 0 bases for V and 9 bases for J; bases not matched to a gene: 7. This CDR3 spans 16 amino acids. DNA for the CDR3: TGTGCCAGCAGTTACTCTGGGGGACTAGCGGGGGCACGGCAGTACTTC. Residues: CASSYSGGLAGARQYF.

This rearrangement joins TRBV4-1 to TRBJ2-1; 7 bases map to TRBD2. The length of the CDR3 is 15 residues. CDR1 and CDR2 (germline): MGHRA, YSYEKL. Trimming took 0 bases from V and 7 from J; bases not matched to a gene: 6. CDR3 bases: TGCGCCAGCAGCCAAGAAGGACTAGAACTGAATGAGCAGTTCTTC. This codes for CASSQEGLELNEQFF.

In this sample, this clonotype turned up a few times. V usage is TRBV12-3 or TRBV12-4 and J usage is TRBJ1-1, with D maybe TRBD1 (6 bases). The CDR3 loop spans 14 amino acids. V shed 5 bases and J shed 4 bases, with 14 bases lying between them. CDR3 region: CASSTTGMSTEAFF. The DNA for the CDR3 is TGTGCCAGCAGTACGACAGGAATGAGCACTGAAGCTTTCTTT.

Details on this clonotype: A read error may be the cause here, since a much bigger clone is one base away. This sequence joins TRBV14 and TRBJ2-2, with 10 positions matching TRBD2. CDR1 is SGHDN and CDR2 is FVKESK in the germline V gene. V dropped 7 bases and J dropped 3; count of bases not matched to a gene: 11. This CDR3 has 17 amino acids. This chain's CDR3 is CASTRGGLALYTGELFF. As DNA, the CDR3 is TGTGCCAGCACCCGCGGGGGACTAGCGCTATACACCGGGGAGCTGTTTTTT.

The gene calls are TRBV6-1 and TRBJ2-3; no firm D call. V was clipped by 4 bases and J by 2 bases, with 10 bases between them. There are 14 residues in the CDR3. Germline assignment: CDR1 MNHNS and CDR2 SASEGT. CDR3 bases: TGTGCCAGCAGTGTCTTAGGAGTCACAGATACGCAGTATTTT. As protein: CASSVLGVTDTQYF.

The chain links TRBV27 to TRBJ2-7; 9 bases fit TRBD2. The V gene end was trimmed by 5 bases and the J gene end by 3 bases; junction bases not matched to a gene: 5. This CDR3 region has 14 residues. From germline, CDR1 is MNHEY and CDR2 SMNVEV (reference sequence). The DNA for the CDR3 is TGTGCCAGCAGTGTTAGCGGGAGCCACTACGAGCAGTACTTC. This translates into CASSVSGSHYEQYF.

The chain uses TRBV9 and TRBJ2-2; 9 bases match TRBD1. This CDR3 is 16 amino acids long. The germline V gene has CDR1 SGDLS and CDR2 YYNGEE. The trim removed 0 bases at V and 1 base at J, leaving 1 base unmatched. The CDR3 nucleotides read TGTGCCAGCAGCGTAGTGGACAGGGGGAACACCGGGGAGCTGTTTTTT. Its translation is CASSVVDRGNTGELFF.

This clonotype was observed a few times. V is TRBV6-6 and J is TRBJ1-5, with unresolved D. The CDR3 runs 13 residues. The germline V gene has CDR1 MNHNY and CDR2 SVGAGI (reference sequence). V was pared by 2 bases and J by 4 bases, with 6 bases between. CDR3 sequence: CASSYVGNQPQHF. The CDR3 DNA reads TGTGCCAGCAGTTACGTTGGAAATCAGCCCCAGCATTTT.

The chain uses TRBV2 and TRBJ2-1, with D perhaps TRBD2 (7 bases). The length of the CDR3 is 15 residues. V lost 3 bases, J lost 5 bases, and 14 bases lay in between. Germline V lookup: CDR1 SNHLY, CDR2 FYNNEI. CDR3 sequence: CASSEGRGSNNEQFF. As DNA, the CDR3 is TGTGCCAGCAGTGAGGGGAGGGGGTCCAACAATGAGCAGTTCTTC. Full variable domain (rest looked up from reference TRBV2 and TRBJ2-1): EPEVTQTPSHQVTQMGQEVILRCVPISNHLYFYWYRQILGQKVEFLVSFYNNEISEKSEIFDDQFSVERPDGSNFTLKIRSTKLEDSAMYFCASSEGRGSNNEQFFGPGTRLTVL.

The genes are TRBV5-6 and TRBJ2-3; TRBD1 might be the D (5 bases). The CDR3 is made up of 14 amino acids. V shed 3 bases and J shed 5 bases, with 13 bases lying between them. Germline CDR1 is SGHDT and CDR2 is YYEEEE. CDR3 nucleotide sequence: TGTGCCAGCAGCTCCCCCATCACAGGAGATACGCAGTATTTT. Residues: CASSSPITGDTQYF.

The chain combines TRBV25-1 with TRBJ2-3; 8 nucleotides match TRBD1. Trimming at V came to 3 bases and at J to 7 bases, leaving 9 bases not matched to a gene. The germline gives CDR1 MGHDK, CDR2 SYGVNS. This CDR3 is 15 amino acids long. The CDR3 protein is CASSDSGTGRNTQYF. CDR3 DNA sequence: TGTGCCAGCAGTGATTCCGGGACAGGTCGGAATACGCAGTATTTT.